This TCR beta chain was sequenced in a study of beta chain features in type 1 diabetes. This CDR3 is 13 amino acids long. CDR1 is MNHNY and CDR2 is SVGAGI in the germline V gene (reference sequence). Trimming removed 0 bases at V and 9 bases at J, with 12 bases between. The isolated RNA, all of it, was reverse transcribed, so expressed TCRB transcripts were what got sequenced. Data came from immunoSEQ multiplex PCR; TCRdb stores just in-frame clones and leaves some out. The data contain some 300,000 clones, approximately 8% of them singletons. The sample holds a few counts of this clone. The chain combines TRBV6-6 with TRBJ2-7; D remains ambiguous. This TCR came from a woman aged 18-29 years in good health. The sequenced material came from central memory CD4+ T cells from blood. CDR3 residues: CASSYSYELAQYF. The CDR3 region has the DNA TGTGCCAGCAGTTACTCGTATGAGCTGGCGCAGTACTTC.